These 12 T cell receptor beta chains were sequenced from one sample in a study of Graves' ophthalmopathy and Graves' hyperthyroidism. RNA transcripts were the source from which TCR beta CDR3 regions were amplified. The workflow started with a first-round RT-PCR run with HTBI primers and then moved on to a second-round multiplex PCR. TCRdb ran MiXCR on the multiplex PCR reads and lists one entry per CDR3 protein. The sample shows hundreds of thousands of distinct CDR3 sequences, roughly an eighth of them seen only once. Sequencing input: blood. The receptors come from a woman aged 25 to 39 with Graves' ophthalmopathy.

This clonotype was observed many times. The CDR3 loop is CASSPSVETQYF. The CDR3 region has the DNA TGTGCCAGCAGTCCTTCAGTGGAGACCCAGTACTTC. J is TRBJ2-5 and V is TRBV6-2 or TRBV6-3, with D uncertain. Trimming shortened V by 5 bases and J by 5 bases, and 9 bases separated the two germline ends. The CDR3 loop spans 12 amino acids. Germline values: CDR1 MNHEY, CDR2 SVGEGT.

This clonotype was seen at least ten times. V and J are TRBV12-3 or TRBV12-4 and TRBJ2-5; a weak D match, TRBD2 (6 bases). This CDR3 contains 16 residues. The V end lost 1 base, the J end lost 2 bases, and 14 bases lay between the germline ends. CDR3 coding DNA: TGTGCCAGCAGTTTAGAGTTTCGGGAGATTCAAGAGACCCAGTACTTC. Amino acid sequence: CASSLEFREIQETQYF.

This clonotype was recorded at least ten times. The V gene is TRBV7-9, the J gene TRBJ1-1, with D hard to call. Deletions cut 1 base from V and 5 bases from J, with 14 bases between. This CDR3 region has 15 residues. The germline V gene encodes CDR1 SEHNR and CDR2 FQNEAQ (reference sequence). In DNA form, the CDR3 reads TGTGCCAGCAGCTTAGGGCGATCGGGAGGGACTGAAGCTTTCTTT. This encodes CASSLGRSGGTEAFF.

CDR3 residues: CASSWRRLAGSTYEQYF. The CDR3 coding sequence is TGTGCCAGCAGTTGGCGAAGACTAGCGGGGTCGACCTACGAGCAGTACTTC. This rearrangement joins TRBV6-5 to TRBJ2-7; TRBD2 agrees at 11 bases. The trim removed 4 bases at V and 2 bases at J, leaving 10 bases unmatched. The CDR3 sequence is 17 residues long. Germline CDR1 reads MNHEY; CDR2 reads SVGAGI.

The V gene is TRBV12-3 or TRBV12-4, the J gene TRBJ2-3, with unresolved D. The CDR3 consists of 11 residues. The V end lost 2 bases, the J end lost 6 bases, and 3 bases lay between the germline ends. The CDR3, as DNA: TGTGCCAGCAGTTTAATGGATACGCAGTATTTT. It specifies CASSLMDTQYF.

Ten or more counts support this clonotype. The rearrangement joins TRBV7-2 to TRBJ2-7; 8 nucleotides align to TRBD1. CDR3 size: 14 residues. Germline values: CDR1 SGHTA, CDR2 FQGNSA. The junction had 8 bases not matched to a gene; V was cut back by 5 bases and J by 5 bases. The CDR3 here is CASSLGTGGHEQYF. Here the CDR3 DNA reads TGTGCCAGCAGCCTAGGGACAGGAGGCCACGAGCAGTACTTC.

Points on this clonotype: A much bigger clone sits one base away, suggesting this may be a read error. This chain connects TRBV30 to TRBJ1-6, with D perhaps matching TRBD1 (5 bases). CDR1 is GTSNPN, CDR2 SVGIG, per germline (reference sequence). This CDR3 is 14 amino acids long. The CDR3 protein is CACGLGAYNSHLHF. The CDR3 nucleotides read TGTGCCTGCGGTTTAGGGGCCTATAATTCACACCTCCACTTT.

This clonotype has just a few counts. This chain links TRBV19 with TRBJ1-6; D uncertain. V was cut by 7 bases and J by 6 bases, with 13 bases left in between. Germline V gene lookup returns CDR1 LNHDA and CDR2 SQIVND (reference sequence). The CDR3 is 14 residues long. CDR3 protein: CASNADGGNSPLHF. The CDR3 nucleotides are TGTGCCAGTAACGCCGACGGCGGTAATTCACCCCTCCACTTT.

This sequence joins TRBV5-1 and TRBJ1-1, with D tentatively TRBD1 (5 bases). CDR1 SGHRS and CDR2 YFSETQ come from the germline V gene. The V end lost 2 bases, the J end lost 2 bases, and 10 bases lay between the germline ends. The CDR3 loop spans 14 amino acids. CDR3 protein: CASSLQDPNTEAFF. In DNA, the CDR3 is TGCGCCAGCAGCTTACAGGATCCTAACACTGAAGCTTTCTTT.

This clonotype occurred a few times. V gene TRBV5-1 combines with J gene TRBJ1-6; no clear D. V lost 4 bases, J lost 14 bases, and 13 bases lay in between. Germline assignment: CDR1 SGHRS and CDR2 YFSETQ. The CDR3 has 12 residues. For the CDR3, the DNA is TGCGCCAGCAGCCCGGAGGGTTCGGCCCTCCACTTT. Translating it yields CASSPEGSALHF.

This clonotype was detected many times. The rearrangement joins TRBV6-4 to TRBJ1-1, with 7 bases that match TRBD1. Germline lookup yields CDR1 MRHNA and CDR2 SNTAGT. Trimming cost V 0 bases and J 2 bases; bases outside gene matches: 6. This CDR3 is 16 amino acids long. In nucleotides, the CDR3 is TGTGCCAGCAGTGACTCGTCCCGGACAGGCAACACTGAAGCTTTCTTT. Translated: CASSDSSRTGNTEAFF.

In this sample, this clonotype turned up many times. The chain uses TRBV7-2 and TRBJ2-2, with D possibly matching TRBD1 (5 bases). V lost 1 base and J 7 bases, leaving 13 bases between the germline ends. Germline CDR1 SGHTA, CDR2 FQGNSA. CDR3 length: 15 residues. CDR3 in amino acids: CASSLGAGASGELFF. CDR3 coding DNA: TGTGCCAGCAGCTTAGGGGCTGGGGCGAGCGGGGAGCTGTTTTTT.